One sample yielded the 2 T cell receptor beta chains listed below, sequenced in a study of T cell responses to AZD1222 COVID-19 vaccine. Data came from immunoSEQ multiplex PCR; TCRdb stores just in-frame clones and leaves some out. The sample contains 90,000 to 120,000 clones, around 91% of which appear only once. The sequences come from peripheral blood, collected on day 0 of AZD1222 vaccination. These receptors all come from an adult in good health.

The chain uses TRBV27 and TRBJ1-3; D is ambiguous. The V gene lost 6 bases and the J gene lost 4 bases, with 16 bases spanning the gap. Germline CDR1 reads MNHEY; CDR2 reads SMNVEV (reference sequence). This CDR3 is built from 15 residues. CDR3 loop: CASSPDLGAGNTIYF. In DNA form, the CDR3 reads TGTGCCAGCAGCCCCGACCTAGGCGCCGGAAACACCATATATTTT.

The rearrangement uses TRBV11-2 and TRBJ2-7, with 7 positions matching TRBD2. The junction had 13 bases not matched to a gene; V was cut back by 5 bases and J by 3 bases. Germline V gives CDR1 SGHAT, CDR2 FQNNGV. The CDR3 has 16 amino acids. CDR3 sequence (DNA): TGTGCCAGCAGCCCAGTCCGGGGGAGGGGTGTCTACGAGCAGTACTTC. It encodes CASSPVRGRGVYEQYF.